The present T cell receptor (beta chain) was sequenced within a study of cytomegalovirus exposure and HLA in healthy donors (TCRdb year 2017). Background for the entire study: In an earlier analysis of under 600 of the donors, 276 Gb of sequence data and approximately 100 million unique TCR beta sequences from 180 million or so T cells were reported. Among 300 to 450 genotyped donors of the cohort, an average of about 240,000 unique TCR beta nucleotide sequences were sequenced per donor, around 20% of them non-productive. Typing coverage differed by locus: A, B, C, DRB1 and DQB1 were typed in about 629-640 donors, DQA1 in roughly 500, DPA1 in some 600, and DPB1 in about 450. An earlier analysis of fewer than 700 of the donors applied high-throughput TCR beta sequencing to assess whether each TCR beta V gene segment acted as functional or pseudogenic. Of the roughly 400 genotyped donors, more than 75% were placed in the genetic ancestry cluster associated with self-reported Caucasian donors. A later analysis re-examined previously published TCR beta repertoires from 610 or so donors and added high-resolution HLA genotyping to investigate patterns of TCR occurrence. All discovery cohort repertoires had been generated using a single sequencing platform. A later genetic analysis took genome-wide SNP genotypes for about three fifths of the 666 donors and used that subset as a discovery cohort. In the later analysis, no new phenotypic data were used to find candidate immune exposures; instead, reliance was placed on TCR beta sequences and their occurrence across donors. The study aimed to test whether cataloging public T cell receptors could reveal signatures of past pathogen exposure. Using immunosequencing, the study profiled T cell repertoires from about 620 subjects and related those repertoires to cytomegalovirus serostatus. Donor age, sex, ethnicity and CMV serostatus were collected together with the repertoire data. HLA typing included class I and class II loci at four-digit resolution. An early release covering more than 500 HLA-typed donors comprised about 300 gigabases of sequencing data and approximately 85 million unique TCR sequences. The study combined high-throughput TCR immunosequencing, statistical association of individual TCRs with disease status, and machine learning to predict cytomegalovirus infection status. Besides the first cohort of some 670 subjects, a separate validation cohort made up of 120 different subjects was used. Five DR-DQ haplotypes were handled as single units for association and clustering, since linkage in the cohort was strong. Beyond this particular receptor, the publication reports: In a later analysis, some 17,000 TCR beta sequences were associated with specific HLA alleles at a false discovery rate of 0.05. A later analysis found that most CMV-associated TCR beta chains appeared HLA-restricted, with HLA associations seemingly driven largely by CMV exposure. The study listed 170 or so TCR beta chains as associated with cytomegalovirus. In a later genetic analysis, a missense DCLRE1C variant was associated with V-gene and J-gene trimming of TCR beta chains, and the association was replicated in an independent cohort. According to a later analysis, TCR association rates differed among HLA loci, with DRB1 alleles showing the most associated TCRs and HLA-C alleles showing the fewest. Most TCR sequences were seen in very few donors, while some public TCRs were found in many individuals. Correlated functional status among segregating V segments might be attributable to linkage disequilibrium, but an unknown experimental factor could not be ruled out. In a later analysis, HLA-associated TCR beta chains were found to be more clonally expanded and to have lower generation probabilities than equally common non-associated chains. A few of the identified cytomegalovirus-associated TCR beta chains were confirmed in vitro to be specific for cytomegalovirus antigens. In a later analysis, several top co-occurrence clusters were reported to appear linked to parvovirus B19, influenza, CMV and Epstein-Barr virus. The only immune exposure information available for the cohort was CMV serostatus. The classifier was reported to diagnose cytomegalovirus status with high specificity and sensitivity in both the original and validation cohorts. Presence/absence analyses assumed roughly uniform sequencing depth across donors, an assumption that may not hold. When HLA alleles, especially DR and DQ, strongly co-occurred, attributing TCR associations to individual alleles was difficult. A cluster of highly shared sequence variants was judged likely to represent a technical artifact of the sequencing pipeline. Compared with the roughly 600-donor mean, donors in an Asian-associated ancestry cluster had fewer N-insertions in productive TCRs, according to a later genetic analysis. Some IMGT-functional V segments, including TRBV6-2 and TRBV6-3, could not be told apart with the 87-base-pair reads, so those segments were excluded. Only TCR beta chains were sequenced in this cohort, and the absence of alpha or paired-chain data limited detectable features. The authors suggested that the approach could potentially be generalized to other disease states and immunological phenotypes. Because HLA typing was missing for some donors at each locus, association tests included only the typed subset. A further reported finding was that TCR beta sequences accurately predicted the HLA-A and HLA-B alleles for most subjects in the first cohort. Broadly in line with IMGT annotations, most TCR beta V segments showed up in productive rearrangements about 87% or about 30% of the time in an earlier analysis of a few hundred of the donors. The earlier analysis of approximately 560 of the donors excluded some 16 rarely observed V segments, including chromosome 9 orphons, because counts were too low.

In total, roughly 670 healthy bone marrow donors made up the cohort. Cohort members were all nominally healthy when sampled, although unrecorded immune exposures were likely present. The donor tested CMV seropositive and was one of the 289 seropositive cohort members. Every donor gave a peripheral blood sample, and the peripheral blood mononuclear cells from that sample were used for TCR beta sequencing. The Qiagen DNeasy Blood Extraction Kit was used to extract genomic DNA from the blood cell samples. Library creation used the immunoSEQ multiplex PCR assay. For the multiplex PCR, a mixture combining 60 forward primers for TCR Vbeta segments and 13 reverse primers for TCR Jbeta segments was used. The CDR3 region of rearranged TCR beta genes was amplified from genomic DNA by a multiplex PCR assay. The Illumina HiSeq System was used to sequence the amplified TCR beta libraries as 87-base-pair reads. Turning to the authors' computational methods: A later analysis counted about 80 million unique TCR beta chains across the 640 or so repertoires, and roughly 10 million of these chains were shared by at least two donors. A nearest-neighbor algorithm error-corrected the raw reads and collapsed the reads into unique sequences, merging closely related sequences to remove PCR and sequencing errors. Alignment of CDR3 sequences to IMGT reference sequences was used to assign V, D and J gene segments. For a sequence to be retained, a match of at least six nucleotides was required to both a V gene segment and a J gene segment. A rearrangement was called productive if the CDR3 had no stop codons and remained in frame with V and J, and every other rearrangement was called non-productive. Following IMGT convention, CDR3 was defined as the stretch from the second conserved V-encoded cysteine to the conserved J-encoded phenylalanine. Sequences without an unambiguous match to a single V gene segment were excluded from the earlier analysis of about 640 of the donors. In an earlier analysis of roughly 600 of the donors, a V segment was called functional when productive rearrangements were above 56.7%, and segregating when the standard deviation between donors exceeded 5%. A statistical classification framework was developed to diagnose cytomegalovirus status using the catalog of TCR beta chain sequences. V and J gene assignment, in a later analysis, came from comparing TCR nucleotide sequences with IMGT/GENE-DB human TR gene sequences. The TCRdist pipeline was used in a later analysis to assign CDR3 sequences and most-parsimonious VDJ recombination scenarios. In a later analysis, each TCR beta chain was defined by its CDR3 amino acid sequence together with its V-gene family, and reads without a unique V-gene family were excluded. As a way to deal with suspected cross-contamination and a sequencing artifact, a later analysis dropped nearly 600 nucleotide sequences that were highly shared and had low generation probability. In a later analysis, a clonal expansion index was calculated for each public chain from normalized within-repertoire ranks of inferred template counts. In a later analysis, generation probabilities were computed using a VDJ recombination model fitted to out-of-frame rearrangements, and the results were checked against IGoR. In a later analysis, TCR-TCR, TCR-HLA and TCR-CMV co-occurrence was scored with hypergeometric tests, and a repertoire-size bias correction was applied to TCR pairs. False discovery rates were estimated in a later analysis by permuting HLA or CMV assignments 20 times. A later analysis grouped co-occurring TCRs with DBSCAN, adding TCRdist sequence similarity when clustering within HLA-allele-positive subsets. For co-occurrence clustering, repertoires with fewer than 30,000 or more than 120,000 public chains were excluded, along with roughly 5 repertoires with anomalous nucleotide sharing. Here the immuneACCESS table is served through TCRdb, limited to in-frame sequences with V and J called. Missing clones are a known gap in these copies; in checked studies unresolved V genes cover under half, and the rest lacks a known reason. V and J calls and clone size are those listed in that table; D and trimming were worked out from the DNA. This sample's table contains about 130,000 clones. The ten largest clones represent 1.6% of the sample.

For CDR1 and CDR2, the germline V gene lists SGHRS and YFSETQ. Spanning cysteine to phenylalanine, the CDR3 consists of 18 amino acids. The CDR3 DNA has 54 bases and is translated from base 1. Trimmed from V: 0 bases; trimmed from J: 0 bases; junction bases lacking a gene match: 8. Details on this clone: The clone's antigen remains unknown.

Rearrangement joined TRBV5-1 to TRBJ2-7, with 11 bases matching TRBD1. Sequences were obtained from PBMCs. The receptor was isolated from a middle-aged woman in good health and CMV-seropositive. The nucleotide sequence reads TGCGCCAGCAGCTTGGGGCTGGGGGACAGGGGGAGCTCCTACGAGCAGTACTTC. The translation is CASSLGLGDRGSSYEQYF.